This TCR beta chain was found in a study of control samples from healthy donors and cancer patients. Germline V gene data show CDR1 as LNHDA and CDR2 as SQIVND (reference sequence). The CDR3 spans 15 residues. Trimming shortened V by 2 bases and J by 0 bases, and 7 bases separated the two germline ends. Sequenced by immunoSEQ multiplex PCR; TCRdb stores in-frame clones only, minus some. The sample contains 100,000 to 150,000 clones, about 90% of which appear only once. Material for sequencing was blood. The sequence was collected from a man between 18 and 35 years old in good health. V and J are TRBV19 and TRBJ1-4; D gene ambiguous. CDR3 residues: CASSINRATNEKLFF. The CDR3 DNA is TGTGCCAGTAGTATAAACAGAGCAACTAATGAAAAACTGTTTTTT.